The 19 T cell receptor beta chains below all came from one sample that was sequenced in a study of blood T cell repertoires in COVID-19. Using immunoSEQ multiplex PCR, the repertoire was profiled, and TCRdb retains in-frame clones only, with some absent. There are some 330,000 clones in the sample; approximately 88% occur only once, and about 5% lies in the top ten. The sequenced sample consisted of PBMCs or T cells enriched from blood (not recorded which). The receptors come from a man aged 30 to 39 who had recovered from COVID-19.

The chain recombines TRBV7-2 with TRBJ1-1; 10 bases are a match to TRBD1. CDR1 and CDR2 from the germline V gene are SGHTA and FQGNSA. Trimming at V came to 4 bases and at J to 4 bases, leaving 9 bases not matched to a gene. The CDR3 sequence is 16 residues long. The CDR3 protein is CASSSRDRGYPTEAFF. The CDR3, as DNA: TGTGCCAGCAGCTCCCGGGACAGGGGCTATCCCACTGAAGCTTTCTTT.

The J gene is TRBJ2-5, the V gene TRBV5-1; D might be TRBD1 (6 bases). Germline V gives CDR1 SGHRS, CDR2 YFSETQ. V was pared by 3 bases and J by 5 bases, with 14 bases between. CDR3 length equals 14 residues. The CDR3, as DNA: TGCGCCAGCAGCTCGACAGGTTCAGGGGAGACCCAGTACTTC. Protein sequence: CASSSTGSGETQYF.

The chain carries TRBV4-1 and TRBJ2-7; TRBD2 is a possible D gene (5 bases). Germline V gene lookup returns CDR1 MGHRA and CDR2 YSYEKL. The CDR3 totals 14 residues. Trimming pared 3 bases from V and 4 bases from J, leaving 13 bases between. The CDR3 is CASSQGLTGYEQYF. The CDR3 region has the DNA TGCGCCAGCAGCCAGGGCCTTACGGGGTACGAGCAGTACTTC.

This chain connects TRBV7-6 to TRBJ1-2, with D possibly TRBD1 on 6 matching bases. The CDR3 has 13 residues. The V end was cut by 1 base, the J end by 5 bases, with 8 bases between. The germline V gene encodes CDR1 SGHVS and CDR2 FNYEAQ. CDR3 DNA: TGTGCCAGCAGCTTAGTAGGGGGATATGGCTACACCTTC. Protein sequence: CASSLVGGYGYTF. Full variable domain (outside the CDR3, taken from reference TRBV7-6 and TRBJ1-2): GAGVSQSPRYKVTKRGQDVALRCDPISGHVSLYWYRQALGQGPEFLTYFNYEAQQDKSGLPNDRFSAERPEGSISTLTIQRTEQRDSAMYRCASSLVGGYGYTFGSGTRLTVV.

The chain recombines TRBV9 with TRBJ1-2; 12 bases line up with TRBD1. The CDR3 spans 14 residues. V lost 2 bases, J lost 8 bases, and 4 bases stayed unmatched. Germline V gene sequence: CDR1 SGDLS, CDR2 YYNGEE. The DNA of the CDR3 is TGTGCCAGCAGCGTGGGACAGGGGGCTTGGGGCTACACCTTC. Its translation is CASSVGQGAWGYTF. Complete variable domain (other parts from reference TRBV9 and TRBJ1-2): DSGVTQTPKHLITATGQRVTLRCSPRSGDLSVYWYQQSLDQGLQFLIQYYNGEERAKGNILERFSAQQFPDLHSELNLSSLELGDSALYFCASSVGQGAWGYTFGSGTRLTVV.

This chain joins TRBV5-4 and TRBJ1-1; 8 bases are a match to TRBD1. CDR1 and CDR2 from the germline V gene are SGHNT and YYREEE (reference sequence). The CDR3 spans 14 residues. V lost 3 bases and J lost 5; bases outside the gene matches: 6. CDR3 sequence: CASSSGQGRTEAFF. The CDR3 DNA follows: TGTGCCAGCAGCTCTGGACAGGGTAGGACTGAAGCTTTCTTT.

The chain combines TRBV5-8 with TRBJ2-5; 9 nucleotides agree with TRBD1. V lost 2 bases and J lost 5; bases outside the gene matches: 7. The CDR3 spans 15 residues. Looked up from germline, CDR1 is SGHTS and CDR2 is YDEGEE. The CDR3 DNA follows: TGTGCCAGCAGCTTAAGGACAGGGGTAGTGGAGACCCAGTACTTC. Its translation: CASSLRTGVVETQYF.

The chain links TRBV2 to TRBJ2-7, with TRBD1 matching 8 bases. The CDR3 totals 14 residues. The V segment lost 7 bases and the J segment 1 base; nucleotides outside the gene matches: 6. The germline V gene encodes CDR1 SNHLY and CDR2 FYNNEI. The CDR3 here is CASKTGGPSYEQYF. The DNA for the CDR3 is TGTGCCAGCAAAACAGGGGGACCGTCCTACGAGCAGTACTTC. The variable domain in full, completed from reference TRBV2 and TRBJ2-7, reads EPEVTQTPSHQVTQMGQEVILRCVPISNHLYFYWYRQILGQKVEFLVSFYNNEISEKSEIFDDQFSVERPDGSNFTLKIRSTKLEDSAMYFCASKTGGPSYEQYFGPGTRLTVT.

The V gene is TRBV6-5, the J gene TRBJ2-5; D unclear. Trimming removed 0 bases at V and 1 base at J, with 6 bases between. The CDR3 spans 14 residues. In germline, CDR1 is MNHEY, CDR2 SVGAGI. The CDR3 region has the DNA TGTGCCAGCAGTTACTCGAATAGCCAAGAGACCCAGTACTTC. Its translation: CASSYSNSQETQYF.

The rearrangement links TRBV2 to TRBJ1-5; the D gene is possibly TRBD1 (6 bases). Germline V gene sequence: CDR1 SNHLY, CDR2 FYNNEI. CDR3 size: 13 residues. The V and J ends lost 8 bases and 2 bases respectively, with 10 bases between them. CDR3 sequence: CASEQGGNQPQHF. The CDR3 nucleotides are TGTGCCAGCGAACAGGGAGGCAATCAGCCCCAGCATTTT. Filled out from reference TRBV2 and TRBJ1-5, the complete variable domain reads EPEVTQTPSHQVTQMGQEVILRCVPISNHLYFYWYRQILGQKVEFLVSFYNNEISEKSEIFDDQFSVERPDGSNFTLKIRSTKLEDSAMYFCASEQGGNQPQHFGDGTRLSIL.

V and J are TRBV4-1 and TRBJ2-7; 8 positions agree with TRBD2. CDR3 length equals 15 residues. CDR1 and CDR2 (germline): MGHRA, YSYEKL. V was clipped by 5 bases and J by 3 bases; unmatched bases: 9. CDR3 sequence reads: CASSVPGGGFYEQYF. As DNA, the CDR3 is TGCGCCAGCAGCGTCCCTGGCGGGGGGTTCTACGAGCAGTACTTC.

This chain joins TRBV29-1 and TRBJ1-1, with TRBD1 identical over 9 bases. Per germline, CDR1 SQVTM and CDR2 ANQGSEA. CDR3 length: 17 residues. V dropped 4 bases and J dropped 4; count of bases not matched to a gene: 16. CDR3 amino acids: CSVAGFKTGGWGTEAFF. The DNA for the CDR3 is TGCAGCGTTGCAGGGTTTAAGACAGGGGGTTGGGGCACTGAAGCTTTCTTT. Filled out from reference TRBV29-1 and TRBJ1-1, the complete variable domain reads SAVISQKPSRDICQRGTSLTIQCQVDSQVTMMFWYRQQPGQSLTLIATANQGSEATYESGFVIDKFPISRPNLTFSTLTVSNMSPEDSSIYLCSVAGFKTGGWGTEAFFGQGTRLTVV.

The chain recombines TRBV4-1 with TRBJ1-1; D not resolved. CDR1 and CDR2 from the germline V gene are MGHRA and YSYEKL. The CDR3 extends over 15 amino acids. Trimming left V 4 bases short and J 2 bases short, with 14 bases between. CDR3: CASSPVAGVNTEAFF. CDR3 nucleotide sequence: TGCGCCAGCAGCCCGGTAGCGGGCGTCAACACTGAAGCTTTCTTT.

This clone has more than one count but fewer than ten. The chain carries TRBV10-3 and TRBJ1-1; 7 bases are shared with TRBD1. Trimming cost V 3 bases and J 1 base; bases outside gene matches: 5. The CDR3 spans 15 residues. Germline lookup yields CDR1 ENHRY and CDR2 SYGVKD. The CDR3 nucleotides are TGTGCCATCAGTGACGAGGGGGCGGGGAACACTGAAGCTTTCTTT. It encodes CAISDEGAGNTEAFF.

This chain uses TRBV2 with TRBJ1-5; TRBD1 matches at 7 bases. This CDR3 has 12 amino acids. The V and J ends lost 8 bases and 2 bases, in that order; junction bases with no gene match: 0. CDR1 and CDR2 (germline): SNHLY, FYNNEI. The CDR3 loop reads CASGTGNQPQHF. In DNA, the CDR3 is TGTGCCAGCGGGACAGGCAATCAGCCCCAGCATTTT.

This chain joins TRBV6-4 and TRBJ1-5; D is unclear. Germline CDR1 is MRHNA and CDR2 is SNTAGT. The CDR3 consists of 11 residues. V shed 2 bases and J shed 6 bases, with 2 bases lying between them. CDR3 loop: CASSDLQPQHF. DNA for the CDR3: TGTGCCAGCAGTGACCTTCAGCCCCAGCATTTT.

The rearrangement uses TRBV20-1 and TRBJ1-6; D remains unclear. The CDR3 has 11 residues. CDR1 DFQATT and CDR2 SNEGSKA come from the germline V gene (reference sequence). V was cut by 1 base and J by 10 bases, with 5 bases left in between. This CDR3 is CSARVQSPLHF. CDR3 DNA: TGCAGTGCTAGAGTGCAGTCACCCCTCCACTTT.

This clone was picked up one time. The rearrangement uses TRBV28 and TRBJ1-4; tentatively, D is TRBD1 (5 bases). The CDR3 covers 14 residues. Deletions cut 2 bases from V and 5 bases from J, with 9 bases between. Germline V lookup: CDR1 MDHEN, CDR2 SYDVKM. CDR3: CASSLGGRNEKLFF. The CDR3 nucleotides read TGTGCCAGCAGTTTAGGGGGGAGAAATGAAAAACTGTTTTTT. The full variable domain, rest sourced from reference TRBV28 and TRBJ1-4, is DVKVTQSSRYLVKRTGEKVFLECVQDMDHENMFWYRQDPGLGLRLIYFSYDVKMKEKGDIPEGYSVSREKKERFSLILESASTNQTSMYLCASSLGGRNEKLFFGSGTQLSVL.

The chain recombines TRBV28 with TRBJ2-1; 9 bases line up with TRBD2. Per the germline V gene, CDR1 is MDHEN and CDR2 is SYDVKM. The length of the CDR3 is 15 residues. J lost 6 bases, V lost 1 base, and 4 bases had no gene match. CDR3 loop: CASSLLRGGVNEQFF. Here the CDR3 DNA reads TGTGCCAGCAGTTTATTGCGGGGGGGCGTCAATGAGCAGTTCTTC.